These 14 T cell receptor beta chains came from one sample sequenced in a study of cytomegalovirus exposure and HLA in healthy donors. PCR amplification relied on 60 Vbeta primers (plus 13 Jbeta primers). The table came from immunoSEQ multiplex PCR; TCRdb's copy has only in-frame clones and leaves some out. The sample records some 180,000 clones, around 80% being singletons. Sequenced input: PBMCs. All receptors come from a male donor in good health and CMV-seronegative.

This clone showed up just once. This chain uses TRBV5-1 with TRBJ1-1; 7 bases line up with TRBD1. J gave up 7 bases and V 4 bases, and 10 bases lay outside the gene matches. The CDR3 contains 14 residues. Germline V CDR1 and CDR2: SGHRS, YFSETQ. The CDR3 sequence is CASSPGTASLEAFF. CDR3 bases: TGCGCCAGCAGCCCCGGGACAGCGTCCCTTGAAGCTTTCTTT.

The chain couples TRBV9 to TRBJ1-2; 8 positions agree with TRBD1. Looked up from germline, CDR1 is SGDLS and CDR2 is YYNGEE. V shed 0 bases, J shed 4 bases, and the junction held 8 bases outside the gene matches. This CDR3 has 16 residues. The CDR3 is CASSVGRQGSFYGYTF. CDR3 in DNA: TGTGCCAGCAGCGTAGGGAGACAGGGGTCTTTCTATGGCTACACCTTC.

Here the CDR3 DNA reads TGTGCCAGCTCATGGGACTCTAACTATGGCTACACCTTC. It encodes CASSWDSNYGYTF. V gene TRBV18 combines with J gene TRBJ1-2; a weak D match, TRBD1 (5 bases). The germline gives CDR1 KGHSH, CDR2 LQKENI. This CDR3 comprises 13 residues. Deletions cut 5 bases from V and 0 bases from J, with 7 bases between. The variable domain in full, with the rest retrieved from reference TRBV18 and TRBJ1-2, is NAGVMQNPRHLVRRRGQEARLRCSPMKGHSHVYWYRQLPEEGLKFMVYLQKENIIDESGMPKERFSAEFPKEGPSILRIQQVVRGDSAAYFCASSWDSNYGYTFGSGTRLTVV.

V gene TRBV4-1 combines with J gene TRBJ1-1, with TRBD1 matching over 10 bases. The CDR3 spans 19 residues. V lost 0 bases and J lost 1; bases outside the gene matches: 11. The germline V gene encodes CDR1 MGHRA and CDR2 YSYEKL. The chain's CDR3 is CASSQDGWDRGPSNTEAFF. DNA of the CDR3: TGCGCCAGCAGCCAAGATGGCTGGGACAGGGGCCCATCGAACACTGAAGCTTTCTTT.

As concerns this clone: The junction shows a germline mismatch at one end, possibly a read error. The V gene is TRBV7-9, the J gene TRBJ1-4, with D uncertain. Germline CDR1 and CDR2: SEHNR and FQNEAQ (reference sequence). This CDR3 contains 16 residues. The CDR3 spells CSSSLFGLATNEKLFF. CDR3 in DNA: TGTTCCAGCAGCTTATTCGGACTTGCAACTAATGAAAAACTGTTTTTT.

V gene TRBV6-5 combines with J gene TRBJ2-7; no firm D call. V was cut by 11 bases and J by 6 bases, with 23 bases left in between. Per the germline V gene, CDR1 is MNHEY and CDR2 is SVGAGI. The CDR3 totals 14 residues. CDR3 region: CASRLVPKSSEQYF. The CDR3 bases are TGTGCCTCCCGGTTGGTCCCCAAATCAAGCGAGCAGTACTTC.

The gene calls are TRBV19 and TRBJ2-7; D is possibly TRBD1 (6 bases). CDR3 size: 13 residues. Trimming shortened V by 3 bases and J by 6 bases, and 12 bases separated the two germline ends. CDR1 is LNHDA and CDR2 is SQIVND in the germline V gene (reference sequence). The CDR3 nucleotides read TGTGCCAGTAGTATTTCGGACAGCGGCGAGCAGTACTTC. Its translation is CASSISDSGEQYF. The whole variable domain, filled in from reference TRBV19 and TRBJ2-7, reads DGGITQSPKYLFRKEGQNVTLSCEQNLNHDAMYWYRQDPGQGLRLIYYSQIVNDFQKGDIAEGYSVSREKKESFPLTVTSAQKNPTAFYLCASSISDSGEQYFGPGTRLTVT.

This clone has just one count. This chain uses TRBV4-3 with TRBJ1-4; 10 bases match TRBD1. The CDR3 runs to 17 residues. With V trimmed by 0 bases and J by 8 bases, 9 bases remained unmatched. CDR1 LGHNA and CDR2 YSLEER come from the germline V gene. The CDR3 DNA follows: TGCGCCAGCAGCCAAGAGATAGTAGGGACAGGGGACGAAAAACTGTTTTTT. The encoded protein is CASSQEIVGTGDEKLFF.

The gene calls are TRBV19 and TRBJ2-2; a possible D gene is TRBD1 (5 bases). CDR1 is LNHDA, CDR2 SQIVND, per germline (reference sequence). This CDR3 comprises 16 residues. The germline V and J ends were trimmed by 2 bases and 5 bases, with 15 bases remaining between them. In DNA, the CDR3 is TGTGCCAGTAGTATATTGGGAACAGGATGGACCGGGGAGCTGTTTTTT. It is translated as CASSILGTGWTGELFF.

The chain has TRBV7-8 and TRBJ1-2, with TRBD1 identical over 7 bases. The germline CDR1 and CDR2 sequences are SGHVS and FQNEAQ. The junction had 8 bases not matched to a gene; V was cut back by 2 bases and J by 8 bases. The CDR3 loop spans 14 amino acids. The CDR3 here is CASSLQGQSEGYTF. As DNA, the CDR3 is TGTGCCAGCAGCTTACAGGGACAGTCAGAAGGCTACACCTTC.

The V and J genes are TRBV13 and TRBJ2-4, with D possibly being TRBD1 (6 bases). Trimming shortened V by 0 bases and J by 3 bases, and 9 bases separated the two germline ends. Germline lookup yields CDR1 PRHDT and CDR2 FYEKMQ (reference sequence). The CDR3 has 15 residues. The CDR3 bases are TGTGCCAGCAGCTTAGGGGGGGCAGGCAAAAACATTCAGTACTTC. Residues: CASSLGGAGKNIQYF.

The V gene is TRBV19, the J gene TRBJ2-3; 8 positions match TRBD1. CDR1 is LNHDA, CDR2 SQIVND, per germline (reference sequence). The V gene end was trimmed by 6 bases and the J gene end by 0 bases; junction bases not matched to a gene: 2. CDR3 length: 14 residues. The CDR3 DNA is TGTGCCAGTAGCTGGACAGGGAGCACAGATACGCAGTATTTT. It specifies CASSWTGSTDTQYF.

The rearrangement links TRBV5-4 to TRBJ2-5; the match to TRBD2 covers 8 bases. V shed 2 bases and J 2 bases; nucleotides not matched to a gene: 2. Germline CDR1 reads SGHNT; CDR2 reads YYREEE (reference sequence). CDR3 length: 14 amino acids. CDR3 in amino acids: CASSFGGGQETQYF. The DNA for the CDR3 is TGTGCCAGCAGCTTCGGGGGGGGACAAGAGACCCAGTACTTC.

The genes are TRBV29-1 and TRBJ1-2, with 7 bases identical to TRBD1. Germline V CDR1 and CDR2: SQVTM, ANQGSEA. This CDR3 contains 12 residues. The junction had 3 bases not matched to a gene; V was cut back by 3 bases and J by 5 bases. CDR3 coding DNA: TGCAGCGTTGAGGCACAGGGGTATGGCTACACCTTC. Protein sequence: CSVEAQGYGYTF.